This TCR beta chain appears in the sequencing data of a study of shared clonotypes between healthy human individuals. The table came from immunoSEQ multiplex PCR; TCRdb's copy has only in-frame clones and leaves some out. The sample has fewer than 2.5 million clones; roughly 93% are singletons. This TCR came from a man in his late teens or twenties in good health. Some clones in this sample may be carry-over from other donors' samples. Sequenced input: naive CD4+ T cells from PBMCs. The subset denotes: CD45RA+ positively selected.

CDR3 nucleotide sequence: TGTGCCACCAGCCCTAGCGGGAGTAGAAATACGCAGTATTTT. It codes for CATSPSGSRNTQYF. The chain has TRBV15 and TRBJ2-3, with 10 nucleotides matching TRBD2. The CDR3 loop spans 14 amino acids. With 5 bases clipped from V and 7 bases from J, the junction kept 6 bases outside the gene matches. CDR1 and CDR2 (germline): LNHNV, YYDKDF (reference sequence).